This T cell receptor (beta chain) was documented in a study of PD-1 blockade in mismatch repair-deficient tumors. The wider study: Patients had approximately 13 mismatch repair-deficient cancer types, all previously treated and progressing.

The assay was immunoSEQ multiplex PCR, and TCRdb's table has in-frame clones only and misses some. The sample includes about 100,000 clones, under 90% of them seen just once. Trimming took 5 bases from V and 5 from J, leaving 7 bases between them. The length of the CDR3 is 11 residues. CDR1 SGHTA and CDR2 FQGNSA come from the germline V gene. Three pembrolizumab responders had their TCRs sequenced. This clone appeared a single time. This sequence originates from an adult with mismatch repair-deficient cancer. Source: peripheral blood, taken 30 to 36 weeks after starting pembrolizumab. The chain couples TRBV7-2 to TRBJ2-7; D gene unclear. CDR3 protein: CASSVQNEQYF. The CDR3 DNA follows: TGTGCCAGCAGCGTACAGAACGAGCAGTACTTC. The whole variable domain, filled in from reference TRBV7-2 and TRBJ2-7, reads GAGVSQSPSNKVTEKGKDVELRCDPISGHTALYWYRQSLGQGLEFLIYFQGNSAPDKSGLPSDRFSAERTGGSVSTLTIQRTQQEDSAVYLCASSVQNEQYFGPGTRLTVT.